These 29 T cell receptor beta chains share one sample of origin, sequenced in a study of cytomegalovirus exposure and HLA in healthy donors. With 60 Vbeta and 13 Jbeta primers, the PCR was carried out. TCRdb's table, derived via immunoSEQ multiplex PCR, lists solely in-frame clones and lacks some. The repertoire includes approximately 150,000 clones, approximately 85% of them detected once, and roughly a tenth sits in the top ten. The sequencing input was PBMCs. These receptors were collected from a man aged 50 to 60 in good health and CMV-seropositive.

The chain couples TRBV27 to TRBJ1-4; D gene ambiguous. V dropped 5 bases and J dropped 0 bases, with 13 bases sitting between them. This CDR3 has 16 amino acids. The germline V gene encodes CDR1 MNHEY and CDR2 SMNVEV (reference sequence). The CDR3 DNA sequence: TGTGCCAGCAGTACCCCCCAGATTGCAACTAATGAAAAACTGTTTTTT. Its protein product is CASSTPQIATNEKLFF.

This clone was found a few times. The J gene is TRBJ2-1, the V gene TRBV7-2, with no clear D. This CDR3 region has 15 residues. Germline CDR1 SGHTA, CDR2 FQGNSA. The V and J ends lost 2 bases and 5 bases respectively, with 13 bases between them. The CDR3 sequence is CASSLSVGPHNEQFF. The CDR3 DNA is TGTGCCAGCAGCTTATCGGTCGGTCCCCACAATGAGCAGTTCTTC.

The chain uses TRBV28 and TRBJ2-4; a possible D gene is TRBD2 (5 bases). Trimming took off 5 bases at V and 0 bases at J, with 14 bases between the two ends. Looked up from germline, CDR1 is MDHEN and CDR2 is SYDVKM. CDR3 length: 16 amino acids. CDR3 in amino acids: CASSPGEGLAKNIQYF. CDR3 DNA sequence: TGTGCCAGCAGTCCCGGGGAAGGATTAGCCAAAAACATTCAGTACTTC.

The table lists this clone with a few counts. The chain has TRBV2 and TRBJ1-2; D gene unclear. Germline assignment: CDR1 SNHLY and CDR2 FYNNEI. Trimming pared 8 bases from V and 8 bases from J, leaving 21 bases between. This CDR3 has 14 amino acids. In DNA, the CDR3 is TGTGCCAGCGGCAGGAAGGAGGGATCGTTCGGCTACACCTTC. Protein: CASGRKEGSFGYTF.

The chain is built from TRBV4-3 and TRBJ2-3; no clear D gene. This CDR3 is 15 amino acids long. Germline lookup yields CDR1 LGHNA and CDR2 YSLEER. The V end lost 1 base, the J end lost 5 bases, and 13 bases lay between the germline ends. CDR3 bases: TGCGCCAGCAGCCAAGTAGTTACTGCGGTAGATACGCAGTATTTT. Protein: CASSQVVTAVDTQYF.

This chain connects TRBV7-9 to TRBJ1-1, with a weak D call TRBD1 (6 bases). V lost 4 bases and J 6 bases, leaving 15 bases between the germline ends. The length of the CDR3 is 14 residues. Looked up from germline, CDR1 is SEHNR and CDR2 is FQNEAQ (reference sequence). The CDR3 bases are TGTGCCAGCAGCTCCAGCACAGGGTCGGCTGAAGCTTTCTTT. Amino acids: CASSSSTGSAEAFF.

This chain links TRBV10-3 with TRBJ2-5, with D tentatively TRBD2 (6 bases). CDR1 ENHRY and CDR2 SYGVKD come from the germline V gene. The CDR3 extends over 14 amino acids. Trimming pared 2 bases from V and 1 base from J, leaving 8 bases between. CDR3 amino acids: CAISEVGLQETQYF. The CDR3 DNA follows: TGTGCCATCAGTGAGGTGGGACTCCAAGAGACCCAGTACTTC.

The CDR3 here is CSVAGLGRDGTDTQYF. Here the CDR3 DNA reads TGCAGCGTTGCTGGACTAGGGAGAGATGGCACAGATACGCAGTATTTT. The rearrangement links TRBV29-1 to TRBJ2-3; 7 nucleotides match TRBD2. Germline CDR1 SQVTM, CDR2 ANQGSEA. The CDR3 spans 16 residues. J lost 1 base, V lost 4 bases, and 11 bases had no gene match.

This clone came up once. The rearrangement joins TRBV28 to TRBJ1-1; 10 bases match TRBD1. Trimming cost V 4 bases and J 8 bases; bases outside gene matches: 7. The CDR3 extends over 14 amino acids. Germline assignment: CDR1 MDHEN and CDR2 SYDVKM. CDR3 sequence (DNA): TGTGCCAGCAGTTCTTGGACAGGGGGTAGGGAAGCTTTCTTT. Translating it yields CASSSWTGGREAFF.

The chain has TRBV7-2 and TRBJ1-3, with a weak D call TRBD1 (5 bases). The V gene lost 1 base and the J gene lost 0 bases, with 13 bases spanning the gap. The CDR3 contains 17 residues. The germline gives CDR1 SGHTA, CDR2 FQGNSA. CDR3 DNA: TGTGCCAGCAGCTTAGAGACAGCAGTGAGCTCTGGAAACACCATATATTTT. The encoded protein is CASSLETAVSSGNTIYF.

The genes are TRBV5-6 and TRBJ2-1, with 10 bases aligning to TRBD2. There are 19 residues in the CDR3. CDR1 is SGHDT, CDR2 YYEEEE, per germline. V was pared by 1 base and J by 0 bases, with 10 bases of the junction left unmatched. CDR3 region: CASSLFASGRGSSYNEQFF. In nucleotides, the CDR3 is TGTGCCAGCAGCTTGTTCGCTAGCGGGAGAGGGAGCTCCTACAATGAGCAGTTCTTC. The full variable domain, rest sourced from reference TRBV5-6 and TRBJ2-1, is DAGVTQSPTHLIKTRGQQVTLRCSPKSGHDTVSWYQQALGQGPQFIFQYYEEEERQRGNFPDRFSGHQFPNYSSELNVNALLLGDSALYLCASSLFASGRGSSYNEQFFGPGTRLTVL.

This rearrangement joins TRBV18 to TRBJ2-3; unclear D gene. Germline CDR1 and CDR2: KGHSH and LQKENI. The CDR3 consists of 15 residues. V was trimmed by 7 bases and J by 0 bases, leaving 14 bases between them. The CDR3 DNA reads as TGTGCCAGCTTCACCACATCCGGGAGCACAGATACGCAGTATTTT. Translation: CASFTTSGSTDTQYF.

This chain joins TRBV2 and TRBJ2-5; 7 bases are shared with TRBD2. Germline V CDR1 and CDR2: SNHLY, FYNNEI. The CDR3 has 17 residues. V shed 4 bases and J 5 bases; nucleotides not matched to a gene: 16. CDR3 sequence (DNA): TGTGCCAGCAGTGGGAGAATGGCAGGGCCGCGGGAGGAGACCCAGTACTTC. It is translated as CASSGRMAGPREETQYF.

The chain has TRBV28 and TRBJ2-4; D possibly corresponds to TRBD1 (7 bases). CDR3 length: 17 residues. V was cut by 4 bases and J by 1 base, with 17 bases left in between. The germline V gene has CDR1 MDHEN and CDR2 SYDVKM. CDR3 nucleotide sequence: TGTGCCAGCAGTTCCAACCAGGGGGGTTTGGCCAAAAACATTCAGTACTTC. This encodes CASSSNQGGLAKNIQYF. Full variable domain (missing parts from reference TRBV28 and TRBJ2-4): DVKVTQSSRYLVKRTGEKVFLECVQDMDHENMFWYRQDPGLGLRLIYFSYDVKMKEKGDIPEGYSVSREKKERFSLILESASTNQTSMYLCASSSNQGGLAKNIQYFGAGTRLSVL.

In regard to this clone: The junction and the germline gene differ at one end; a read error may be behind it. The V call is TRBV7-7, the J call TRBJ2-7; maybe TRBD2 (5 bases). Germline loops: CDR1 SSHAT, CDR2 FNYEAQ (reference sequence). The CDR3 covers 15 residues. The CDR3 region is CASSLAKWSSYEQYF. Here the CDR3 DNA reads TGTGCTAGCAGCTTAGCGAAATGGAGCTCCTACGAGCAGTACTTC.

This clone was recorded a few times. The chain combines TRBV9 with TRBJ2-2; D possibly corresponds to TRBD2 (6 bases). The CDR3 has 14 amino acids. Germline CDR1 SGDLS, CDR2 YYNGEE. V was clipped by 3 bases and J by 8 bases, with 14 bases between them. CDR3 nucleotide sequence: TGTGCCAGCAGCGCCGGGACTTCCCCAGGGGAGCTGTTTTTT. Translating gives CASSAGTSPGELFF.

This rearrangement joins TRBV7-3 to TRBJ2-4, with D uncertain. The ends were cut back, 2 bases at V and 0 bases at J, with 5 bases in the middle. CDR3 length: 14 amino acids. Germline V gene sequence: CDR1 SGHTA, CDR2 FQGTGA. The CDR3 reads CASSLAVAKNIQYF. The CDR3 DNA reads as TGTGCCAGCAGCTTAGCGGTAGCCAAAAACATTCAGTACTTC.

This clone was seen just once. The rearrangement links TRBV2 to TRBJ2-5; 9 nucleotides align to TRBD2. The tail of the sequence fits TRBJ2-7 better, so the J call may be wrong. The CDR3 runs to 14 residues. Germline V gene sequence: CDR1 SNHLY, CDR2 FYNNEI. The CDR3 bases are TGTGCCAGCAGTGCCGGGACTAGCTCCCCCGAGCAGTACTTC. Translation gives CASSAGTSSPEQYF.

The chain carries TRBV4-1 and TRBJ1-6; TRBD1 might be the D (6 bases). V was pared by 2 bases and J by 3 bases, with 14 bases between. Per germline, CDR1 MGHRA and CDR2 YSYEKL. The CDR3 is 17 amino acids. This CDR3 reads CASSQRRSGDYNSPLHF. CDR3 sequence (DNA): TGCGCCAGCAGCCAAAGGAGGTCAGGGGACTATAATTCACCCCTCCACTTT.

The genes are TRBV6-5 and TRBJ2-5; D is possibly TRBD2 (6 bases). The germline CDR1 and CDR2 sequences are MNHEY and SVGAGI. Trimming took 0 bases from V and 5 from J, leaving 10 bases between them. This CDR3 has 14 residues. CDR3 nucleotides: TGTGCCAGCAGTTACTCTGGGGCGGGGGAGACCCAGTACTTC. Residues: CASSYSGAGETQYF.

CDR3 bases: TGTGCCAGCAGGCTGAGACAGCGCAATCAGCCCCAGCATTTT. Its protein is CASRLRQRNQPQHF. The V gene is TRBV28, the J gene TRBJ1-5; D possibly corresponds to TRBD1 (5 bases). V was shortened by 6 bases and J by 2 bases, with 11 bases between the two germline ends. Germline V gene lookup returns CDR1 MDHEN and CDR2 SYDVKM. CDR3 length: 14 residues.

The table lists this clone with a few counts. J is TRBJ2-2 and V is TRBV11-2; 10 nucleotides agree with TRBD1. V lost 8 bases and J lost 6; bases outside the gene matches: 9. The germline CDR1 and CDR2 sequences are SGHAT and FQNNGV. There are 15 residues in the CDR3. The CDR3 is CASALLGQGPGELFF. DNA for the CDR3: TGTGCCAGCGCACTTTTGGGACAGGGGCCCGGGGAGCTGTTTTTT.

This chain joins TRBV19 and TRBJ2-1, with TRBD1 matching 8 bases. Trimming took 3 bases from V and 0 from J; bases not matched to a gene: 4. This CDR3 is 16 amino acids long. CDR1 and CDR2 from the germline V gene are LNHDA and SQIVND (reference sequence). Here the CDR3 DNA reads TGTGCCAGTAGTATTTCAGGGACAGGCTCCTACAATGAGCAGTTCTTC. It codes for CASSISGTGSYNEQFF.

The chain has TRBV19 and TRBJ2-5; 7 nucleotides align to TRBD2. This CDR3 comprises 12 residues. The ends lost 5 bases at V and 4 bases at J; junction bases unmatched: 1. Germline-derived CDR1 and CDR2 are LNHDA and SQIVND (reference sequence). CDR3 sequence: CASSSGGETQYF. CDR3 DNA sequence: TGTGCCAGTAGTTCGGGGGGAGAGACCCAGTACTTC.

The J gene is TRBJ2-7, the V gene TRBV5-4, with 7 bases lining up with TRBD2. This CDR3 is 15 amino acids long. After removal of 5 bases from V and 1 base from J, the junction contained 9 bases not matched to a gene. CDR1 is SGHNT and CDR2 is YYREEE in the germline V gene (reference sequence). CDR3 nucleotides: TGTGCCAGCAGACGCCTAGCGGATCCGTCCTACGAGCAGTACTTC. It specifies CASRRLADPSYEQYF.

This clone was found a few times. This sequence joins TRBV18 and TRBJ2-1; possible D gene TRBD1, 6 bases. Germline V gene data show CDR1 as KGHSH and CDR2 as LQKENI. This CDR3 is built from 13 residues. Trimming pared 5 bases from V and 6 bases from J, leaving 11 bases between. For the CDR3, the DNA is TGTGCCAGCTCAGGGGAAGGGGGCAATGAGCAGTTCTTC. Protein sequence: CASSGEGGNEQFF. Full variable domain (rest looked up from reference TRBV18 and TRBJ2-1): NAGVMQNPRHLVRRRGQEARLRCSPMKGHSHVYWYRQLPEEGLKFMVYLQKENIIDESGMPKERFSAEFPKEGPSILRIQQVVRGDSAAYFCASSGEGGNEQFFGPGTRLTVL.

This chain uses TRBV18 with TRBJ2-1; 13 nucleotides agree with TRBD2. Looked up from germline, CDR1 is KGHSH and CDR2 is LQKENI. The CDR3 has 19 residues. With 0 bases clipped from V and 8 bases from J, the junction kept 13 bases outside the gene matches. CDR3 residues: CASSPPSSLAGGLNDEQFF. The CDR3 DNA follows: TGTGCCAGCTCACCACCCTCCTCACTAGCGGGGGGGCTTAATGATGAGCAGTTCTTC.

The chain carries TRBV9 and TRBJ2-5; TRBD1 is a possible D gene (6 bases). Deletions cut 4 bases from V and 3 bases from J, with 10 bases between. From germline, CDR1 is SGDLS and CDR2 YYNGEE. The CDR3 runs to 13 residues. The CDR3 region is CASSSNREETQYF. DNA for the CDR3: TGTGCCAGCAGCTCTAACAGGGAAGAGACCCAGTACTTC.

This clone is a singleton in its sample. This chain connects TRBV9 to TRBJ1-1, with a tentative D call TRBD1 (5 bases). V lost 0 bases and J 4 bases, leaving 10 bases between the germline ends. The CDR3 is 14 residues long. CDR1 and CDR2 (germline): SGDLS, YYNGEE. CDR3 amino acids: CASSVVGVGTEAFF. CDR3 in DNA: TGTGCCAGCAGCGTAGTAGGGGTTGGCACTGAAGCTTTCTTT.